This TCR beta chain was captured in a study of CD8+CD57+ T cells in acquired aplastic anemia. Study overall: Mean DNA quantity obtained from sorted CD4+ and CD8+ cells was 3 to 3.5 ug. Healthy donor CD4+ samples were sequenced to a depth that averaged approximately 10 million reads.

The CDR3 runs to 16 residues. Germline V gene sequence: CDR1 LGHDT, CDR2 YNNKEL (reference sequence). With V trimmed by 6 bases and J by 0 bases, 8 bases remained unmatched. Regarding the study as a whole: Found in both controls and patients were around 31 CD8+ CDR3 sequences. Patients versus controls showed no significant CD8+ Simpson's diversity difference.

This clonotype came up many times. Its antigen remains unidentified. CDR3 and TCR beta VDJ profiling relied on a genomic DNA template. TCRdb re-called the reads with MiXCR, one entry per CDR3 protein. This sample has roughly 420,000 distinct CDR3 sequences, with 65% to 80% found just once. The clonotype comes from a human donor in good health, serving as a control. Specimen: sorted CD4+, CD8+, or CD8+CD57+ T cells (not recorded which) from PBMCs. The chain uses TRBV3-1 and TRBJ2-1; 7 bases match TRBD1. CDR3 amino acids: CASRQTGDSSYNEQFF. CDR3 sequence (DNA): TGTGCCAGCAGGCAAACAGGGGATAGCTCCTACAATGAGCAGTTCTTC.